A single sample is the source of the 22 T cell receptor beta chains below, sequenced in a study of memory CD4+ T cells and cytomegalovirus serostatus. Single viable CD3+CD4+CD8-CD45RO+ cells were sorted as the memory CD4+ T cells. The protocol was immunoSEQ multiplex PCR, while the TCRdb copy is restricted to in-frame clones and leaves out a portion. The sample holds approximately 53,000 clones, about 79% seen once. The sample comprised memory CD4+ T cells from blood. Source of these receptors: an adult in good health and CMV-seronegative.

The chain is built from TRBV7-9 and TRBJ1-3; D unclear. The ends were cut back, 1 base at V and 7 bases at J, with 8 bases in the middle. Germline lookup yields CDR1 SEHNR and CDR2 FQNEAQ (reference sequence). The CDR3 contains 13 residues. CDR3 amino acids: CASSLEPGNTIYF. The CDR3 region has the DNA TGTGCCAGCAGCTTAGAGCCGGGGAACACCATATATTTT.

The rearrangement links TRBV6-5 to TRBJ2-7; 8 bases fit TRBD2. The ends lost 5 bases at V and 2 bases at J; junction bases unmatched: 5. The germline gives CDR1 MNHEY, CDR2 SVGAGI. The CDR3 is 14 residues long. CDR3 sequence reads: CASSQGLGPYEQYF. The CDR3, as DNA: TGTGCCAGCAGTCAGGGACTAGGCCCCTACGAGCAGTACTTC.

V and J are TRBV6-5 and TRBJ1-5, with D possibly matching TRBD1 (6 bases). Between the trimmed V and J ends, which lost 2 bases and 0 bases, there was a span of 8 bases. The length of the CDR3 is 15 residues. Germline CDR1 MNHEY, CDR2 SVGAGI. The CDR3 DNA is TGTGCCAGCAGTTACGGAGGGGGTAGCAATCAGCCCCAGCATTTT. This sequence encodes CASSYGGGSNQPQHF.

This clone appeared a few times. The chain is built from TRBV4-2 and TRBJ1-5, with D possibly being TRBD1 (6 bases). CDR1 is LGHNA, CDR2 YNFKEQ, per germline. CDR3 size: 15 residues. The ends were cut back, 0 bases at V and 7 bases at J, with 13 bases in the middle. The CDR3: CASSQEPRGGQPQHF. CDR3 in DNA: TGTGCCAGCAGCCAAGAACCCAGGGGAGGGCAGCCCCAGCATTTT.

The J gene is TRBJ1-2, the V gene TRBV10-3; D is ambiguous. V was pared by 6 bases and J by 8 bases, with 13 bases between. Germline CDR1 ENHRY, CDR2 SYGVKD. CDR3 length equals 12 residues. The CDR3 is CAISQDVMGYTF. DNA for the CDR3: TGTGCCATCAGCCAAGATGTTATGGGCTACACCTTC.

CDR3 bases: TGCGCCAGCAGCTTGGTTGCGGGAAGCTCCTACGAGCAGTACTTC. Translation: CASSLVAGSSYEQYF. The V and J genes are TRBV5-1 and TRBJ2-7; a weak D match, TRBD2 (6 bases). With 0 bases removed from V and 0 bases from J, the gap between germline ends came to 10 bases. Germline V CDR1 and CDR2: SGHRS, YFSETQ. The CDR3 runs 15 residues.

The V gene is TRBV6-5, the J gene TRBJ1-6; no firm D call. The CDR3 covers 13 residues. V was shortened by 8 bases and J by 7 bases, with 12 bases between the two germline ends. Germline V gene lookup returns CDR1 MNHEY and CDR2 SVGAGI. CDR3 residues: CASSRFHNSPLHF. The CDR3 DNA follows: TGTGCCAGCTCGAGGTTTCACAATTCACCCCTCCACTTT.

This chain links TRBV27 with TRBJ2-7; no definite D call. The CDR3 runs to 12 residues. Germline CDR1 and CDR2: MNHEY and SMNVEV (reference sequence). V was cut by 4 bases and J by 7 bases, with 11 bases left in between. The CDR3 loop reads CASSSRLGEQYF. In nucleotides, the CDR3 is TGTGCCAGCAGTTCCCGCCTGGGGGAGCAGTACTTC.

The genes are TRBV9 and TRBJ1-6; TRBD1 aligns across 7 bases. V shed 4 bases, J shed 10 bases, and the junction held 11 bases outside the gene matches. The germline V gene has CDR1 SGDLS and CDR2 YYNGEE. The CDR3 consists of 15 residues. Written as DNA, the CDR3 is TGTGCCAGCAGCCCGAACACAGGGGTGGTCTCACCCCTCCACTTT. Its protein product is CASSPNTGVVSPLHF.

The chain carries TRBV30 and TRBJ2-5; 7 bases agree with TRBD1. V trimming: 5 bases; J trimming: 2 bases; junction bases outside the gene matches: 8. Germline V gene sequence: CDR1 GTSNPN, CDR2 SVGIG (reference sequence). CDR3 length equals 14 residues. The CDR3 DNA is TGTGCCTGGCAGCGGACAGGCATACAAGAGACCCAGTACTTC. As protein: CAWQRTGIQETQYF. Complete variable domain (other parts from reference TRBV30 and TRBJ2-5): SQTIHQWPATLVQPVGSPLSLECTVEGTSNPNLYWYRQAAGRGLQLLFYSVGIGQISSEVPQNLSASRPQDRQFILSSKKLLLSDSGFYLCAWQRTGIQETQYFGPGTRLLVL.

The chain uses TRBV5-1 and TRBJ1-2, with D possibly TRBD1 on 5 matching bases. V lost 0 bases to trimming and J lost 4 bases, with 13 bases between them. The CDR3 consists of 15 residues. Germline CDR1 and CDR2: SGHRS and YFSETQ. CDR3 residues: CASSLAGTAAYGYTF. CDR3 nucleotide sequence: TGCGCCAGCAGCTTGGCGGGGACGGCGGCCTATGGCTACACCTTC.

The rearrangement joins TRBV7-9 to TRBJ1-5; a possible D gene is TRBD1 (6 bases). The germline CDR1 and CDR2 sequences are SEHNR and FQNEAQ (reference sequence). V was trimmed by 1 base and J by 6 bases, leaving 16 bases between them. This CDR3 has 16 amino acids. CDR3 loop: CASSLENPGAGQPQHF. The CDR3 DNA sequence: TGTGCCAGCAGCTTAGAGAACCCAGGGGCCGGTCAGCCCCAGCATTTT. Full variable domain (remainder filled in from reference TRBV7-9 and TRBJ1-5): DTGVSQNPRHKITKRGQNVTFRCDPISEHNRLYWYRQTLGQGPEFLTYFQNEAQLEKSRLLSDRFSAERPKGSFSTLEIQRTEQGDSAMYLCASSLENPGAGQPQHFGDGTRLSIL.

The chain carries TRBV5-4 and TRBJ1-5, with TRBD1 as a possible D gene (6 bases). Per the germline V gene, CDR1 is SGHNT and CDR2 is YYREEE (reference sequence). The CDR3 spans 15 residues. Trimming shortened V by 5 bases and J by 4 bases, and 16 bases separated the two germline ends. DNA for the CDR3: TGTGCCAGCAGTAACCAAGGACAGCCGAATCAGCCCCAGCATTTT. This translates into CASSNQGQPNQPQHF.

The rearrangement uses TRBV5-1 and TRBJ2-2, with D possibly TRBD1 on 6 matching bases. The CDR3 runs to 14 residues. The V gene lost 4 bases and the J gene lost 1 base, with 8 bases spanning the gap. Looked up from germline, CDR1 is SGHRS and CDR2 is YFSETQ. The CDR3 DNA reads as TGCGCCAGCAGCGCACAGGGGAACACCGGGGAGCTGTTTTTT. Its translation is CASSAQGNTGELFF.

This chain joins TRBV28 and TRBJ1-5; D not certain. Trimming removed 7 bases from V and 3 bases from J, with 16 bases in between. CDR3 length: 15 residues. Germline V CDR1 and CDR2: MDHEN, SYDVKM. The DNA of the CDR3 is TGTGCCAGCACCCAGCAGGACGGAGTCAATCAGCCCCAGCATTTT. Its translation: CASTQQDGVNQPQHF. The full variable domain, rest sourced from reference TRBV28 and TRBJ1-5, is DVKVTQSSRYLVKRTGEKVFLECVQDMDHENMFWYRQDPGLGLRLIYFSYDVKMKEKGDIPEGYSVSREKKERFSLILESASTNQTSMYLCASTQQDGVNQPQHFGDGTRLSIL.

The chain links TRBV13 to TRBJ2-3, with D perhaps matching TRBD1 (6 bases). Per the germline V gene, CDR1 is PRHDT and CDR2 is FYEKMQ (reference sequence). Deletions cut 5 bases from V and 0 bases from J, with 15 bases between. This CDR3 is built from 16 residues. Here the CDR3 DNA reads TGTGCCAGCAGCCGACGGACAGCTTACAGCACAGATACGCAGTATTTT. Protein: CASSRRTAYSTDTQYF.

The V gene is TRBV5-8, the J gene TRBJ2-3; 14 nucleotides line up with TRBD2. CDR3 length: 18 residues. Germline-derived CDR1 and CDR2 are SGHTS and YDEGEE. J was trimmed by 6 bases and V by 3 bases; bases with no gene match: 12. The CDR3 loop is CASSSLMTSGGAGDTQYF. In DNA, the CDR3 is TGTGCCAGCAGCTCTCTAATGACTAGCGGGGGGGCAGGGGATACGCAGTATTTT. Supplemented by reference TRBV5-8 and TRBJ2-3, the full variable domain reads EAGVTQSPTHLIKTRGQQATLRCSPISGHTSVYWYQQALGLGLQFLLWYDEGEERNRGNFPPRFSGRQFPNYSSELNVNALELEDSALYLCASSSLMTSGGAGDTQYFGPGTRLTVL.

The V call is TRBV9, the J call TRBJ2-5, with TRBD2 matching over 11 bases. V gave up 4 bases and J gave up 5 bases; unmatched junction bases: 7. Per germline, CDR1 SGDLS and CDR2 YYNGEE. The CDR3 runs to 15 residues. This chain's CDR3 is CASSLAGGLLETQYF. DNA of the CDR3: TGTGCCAGCAGCTTAGCGGGGGGGCTCTTGGAGACCCAGTACTTC.

This chain links TRBV28 with TRBJ1-4; 8 bases are a match to TRBD1. The CDR3 has 13 amino acids. V shed 10 bases, J shed 8 bases, and the junction held 9 bases outside the gene matches. Germline V gene lookup returns CDR1 MDHEN and CDR2 SYDVKM. The CDR3 loop reads CATKQGAEEKLFF. As DNA, the CDR3 is TGTGCCACCAAGCAGGGGGCTGAAGAAAAACTGTTTTTT.

The genes are TRBV7-2 and TRBJ2-3, with 8 bases matching TRBD1. Germline CDR1 is SGHTA and CDR2 is FQGNSA. The CDR3 has 14 residues. Losses at the gene ends were 2 bases for V and 3 bases for J; bases not matched to a gene: 1. The CDR3 here is CASSLQGATDTQYF. CDR3 DNA sequence: TGTGCCAGCAGCTTACAGGGGGCAACAGATACGCAGTATTTT.

This chain links TRBV5-1 with TRBJ2-2; D remains ambiguous. The ends were cut back, 0 bases at V and 0 bases at J, with 9 bases in the middle. Germline lookup yields CDR1 SGHRS and CDR2 YFSETQ. The CDR3 totals 16 residues. DNA of the CDR3: TGCGCCAGCAGCTTGGATATGGGTTCGAACACCGGGGAGCTGTTTTTT. Encoded protein: CASSLDMGSNTGELFF.

V gene TRBV18 combines with J gene TRBJ2-3; a weak D match, TRBD2 (6 bases). CDR1 and CDR2 from the germline V gene are KGHSH and LQKENI. Trimming removed 6 bases from V and 1 base from J, with 14 bases in between. This CDR3 comprises 15 residues. CDR3 in amino acids: CASSQSWGGTDTQYF. The CDR3 nucleotides are TGTGCCAGCTCGCAAAGTTGGGGGGGCACAGATACGCAGTATTTT.